The 20 T cell receptor beta chains in this list originate from one sample, sequenced in a study of shared clonotypes between healthy human individuals. Profiled with immunoSEQ multiplex PCR; TCRdb holds only in-frame clones, not every one. Of about 530,000 clones listed, over 60% are singletons. Sequenced: PBMCs. These receptor sequences come from a woman between 35 and 50 years old in good health. Some clones in this sample may be carry-over from other donors' samples.

V and J are TRBV27 and TRBJ1-2, with 9 bases lining up with TRBD1. Germline assignment: CDR1 MNHEY and CDR2 SMNVEV (reference sequence). With V trimmed by 8 bases and J by 8 bases, 12 bases remained unmatched. This CDR3 is built from 14 residues. The CDR3 DNA follows: TGTGCCAGCCCACCGGCGGGACAGGGCTTGGGCTACACCTTC. This encodes CASPPAGQGLGYTF.

The J gene is TRBJ2-2, the V gene TRBV7-8; TRBD1 aligns across 9 bases. Per germline, CDR1 SGHVS and CDR2 FQNEAQ. The CDR3 extends over 15 amino acids. Germline trimming cut 4 bases from V and 4 bases from J; bases unmatched to any gene: 4. The CDR3 sequence: CASSYQTGGTGELFF. As DNA, the CDR3 is TGTGCCAGCAGCTATCAGACAGGGGGCACCGGGGAGCTGTTTTTT.

The CDR3 loop is CASRATALRQGGVNQPQHF. The CDR3 coding sequence is TGTGCCAGCCGAGCGACGGCCTTAAGACAGGGGGGGGTAAATCAGCCCCAGCATTTT. The chain uses TRBV28 and TRBJ1-5; 9 positions agree with TRBD1. Trimming removed 8 bases from V and 4 bases from J; junction bases left unmatched: 21. CDR1 is MDHEN, CDR2 SYDVKM, per germline. This CDR3 region has 19 residues.

This sequence joins TRBV29-1 and TRBJ2-7, with TRBD1 identical over 10 bases. The germline V gene encodes CDR1 SQVTM and CDR2 ANQGSEA. V gave up 1 base and J gave up 6 bases; unmatched junction bases: 3. This CDR3 spans 13 amino acids. CDR3 region: CSVEGTGGGEQYF. The CDR3 nucleotides are TGCAGCGTTGAAGGGACAGGGGGAGGCGAGCAGTACTTC.

The rearrangement links TRBV28 to TRBJ2-7, with D uncertain. V lost 3 bases, J lost 5 bases, and 8 bases lay in between. Germline lookup yields CDR1 MDHEN and CDR2 SYDVKM. There are 12 residues in the CDR3. CDR3 DNA: TGTGCCAGCAGTTTCTATGGGGACGAGCAGTACTTC. Encoded protein: CASSFYGDEQYF.

The chain carries TRBV28 and TRBJ2-5; D might be TRBD1 (5 bases). Trimming left V 2 bases short and J 1 base short, with 8 bases between. CDR1 is MDHEN, CDR2 SYDVKM, per germline. The CDR3 is made up of 14 amino acids. CDR3 loop: CASSLTTGQETQYF. The CDR3 DNA reads TGTGCCAGCAGTTTAACAACAGGCCAAGAGACCCAGTACTTC.

This rearrangement joins TRBV7-9 to TRBJ1-5; possible D gene TRBD1, 5 bases. CDR1 and CDR2 (germline): SEHNR, FQNEAQ (reference sequence). V was shortened by 3 bases and J by 4 bases, with 10 bases between the two germline ends. The CDR3 extends over 14 amino acids. CDR3 DNA sequence: TGTGCCAGCAGCTTCGGCAGGGTGAATCAGCCCCAGCATTTT. Its translation: CASSFGRVNQPQHF.

The chain couples TRBV7-2 to TRBJ2-1; D tentatively fits TRBD1 or TRBD2 (7 bases each). V was clipped by 4 bases and J by 12 bases, with 22 bases between them. From germline, CDR1 is SGHTA and CDR2 FQGNSA. The CDR3 consists of 15 residues. The CDR3 bases are TGTGCCAGCAGCTCGAGGGCAGGGGGGGCAGTAGGGCAGTTCTTC. This gives the protein CASSSRAGGAVGQFF.

This clone has only one observation. This sequence joins TRBV30 and TRBJ2-3, with D unclear. Germline lookup yields CDR1 GTSNPN and CDR2 SVGIG (reference sequence). The CDR3 sequence is 13 residues long. V was shortened by 3 bases and J by 2 bases, with 9 bases between the two germline ends. The CDR3 DNA sequence: TGTGCCTGGAGCGGTCAGATCACAGATACGCAGTATTTT. Translated, it gives CAWSGQITDTQYF.

The table lists this clone with a count of one. The chain joins TRBV28 to TRBJ1-4; 9 bases match TRBD1. Germline CDR1 MDHEN, CDR2 SYDVKM. The V and J ends lost 1 base and 2 bases, in that order; junction bases with no gene match: 5. The CDR3 is 17 residues long. CDR3 region: CASSLYGGTGTNEKLFF. The DNA for the CDR3 is TGTGCCAGCAGTTTATATGGGGGGACAGGGACTAATGAAAAACTGTTTTTT.

The chain couples TRBV5-1 to TRBJ2-2; 11 bases agree with TRBD2. With 1 base clipped from V and 5 bases from J, the junction kept 7 bases outside the gene matches. Germline assignment: CDR1 SGHRS and CDR2 YFSETQ. This CDR3 comprises 17 residues. The CDR3 region is CASSLTSGRTGTGELFF. CDR3 DNA: TGCGCCAGCAGCTTGACTAGCGGGAGAACGGGGACCGGGGAGCTGTTTTTT. Drawing the rest from reference TRBV5-1 and TRBJ2-2, the complete variable domain is KAGVTQTPRYLIKTRGQQVTLSCSPISGHRSVSWYQQTPGQGLQFLFEYFSETQRNKGNFPGRFSGRQFSNSRSEMNVSTLELGDSALYLCASSLTSGRTGTGELFFGEGSRLTVL.

The chain uses TRBV18 and TRBJ2-7; a weak D match, TRBD1 (5 bases). The CDR3 is made up of 12 amino acids. Per the germline V gene, CDR1 is KGHSH and CDR2 is LQKENI. V lost 3 bases to trimming and J lost 7 bases, with 10 bases between them. The CDR3: CASSPAGWEQYF. The DNA of the CDR3 is TGTGCCAGCTCACCCGCAGGGTGGGAGCAGTACTTC.

The rearrangement links TRBV6-1 to TRBJ1-4; possible D gene TRBD1, 5 bases. CDR1 and CDR2 from the germline V gene are MNHNS and SASEGT. V was clipped by 0 bases and J by 6 bases, with 11 bases between them. The CDR3 length is 15 residues. The CDR3, as DNA: TGTGCCAGCAGTGAAGCGCACAGGAGGGATGAAAAACTGTTTTTT. Encoded protein: CASSEAHRRDEKLFF.

This chain joins TRBV5-4 and TRBJ2-5; 12 nucleotides line up with TRBD2. Germline lookup yields CDR1 SGHNT and CDR2 YYREEE (reference sequence). This CDR3 has 18 residues. Trimming cost V 2 bases and J 0 bases; bases outside gene matches: 8. In nucleotides, the CDR3 is TGTGCCAGCAGCTTTTCTAGCGGGAGGGGTTGGTACCAAGAGACCCAGTACTTC. Protein product: CASSFSSGRGWYQETQYF.

V is TRBV7-2 and J is TRBJ2-3; TRBD2 agrees at 8 bases. V was pared by 2 bases and J by 0 bases, with 1 base of the junction left unmatched. Germline CDR1 reads SGHTA; CDR2 reads FQGNSA. The CDR3 has 15 amino acids. The CDR3 DNA sequence: TGTGCCAGCAGCTTAATAGCGGGAAGCACAGATACGCAGTATTTT. Its protein product is CASSLIAGSTDTQYF.

V is TRBV7-2 and J is TRBJ1-4; D may be TRBD1 (6 bases). Germline values: CDR1 SGHTA, CDR2 FQGNSA. The CDR3 contains 13 residues. V was pared by 1 base and J by 10 bases, with 10 bases between. The CDR3 loop reads CASSLDRESKLFF. The CDR3 nucleotides are TGTGCCAGCAGCTTAGACAGGGAGTCAAAACTGTTTTTT.

J is TRBJ1-3 and V is TRBV15; D remains unclear. V lost 0 bases to trimming and J lost 1 base, with 7 bases between them. Germline values: CDR1 LNHNV, CDR2 YYDKDF (reference sequence). The CDR3 is 15 residues long. The CDR3 coding sequence is TGTGCCACCAGCAGAGATATGGGGTCTGGAAACACCATATATTTT. Its protein product is CATSRDMGSGNTIYF.

The genes are TRBV7-2 and TRBJ1-5; D is uncertain. Germline values: CDR1 SGHTA, CDR2 FQGNSA. The CDR3 covers 14 residues. The ends were cut back, 2 bases at V and 2 bases at J, with 7 bases in the middle. CDR3 loop: CASSLWAGNQPQHF. As DNA, the CDR3 is TGTGCCAGCAGCTTATGGGCCGGCAATCAGCCCCAGCATTTT.

The chain combines TRBV19 with TRBJ2-5; the match to TRBD2 covers 13 bases. Germline trimming cut 2 bases from V and 4 bases from J; bases unmatched to any gene: 19. The V gene's germline CDR1 is LNHDA and CDR2 SQIVND (reference sequence). The CDR3 is 21 amino acids. The CDR3 region has the DNA TGTGCCAGTAGTATACCGAGGACTAGCGGGAGAGAGAAGCCGGGTGGAGAGACCCAGTACTTC. Protein: CASSIPRTSGREKPGGETQYF.

This chain connects TRBV5-1 to TRBJ2-7; D remains unclear. V lost 2 bases and J 6 bases, leaving 15 bases between the germline ends. The CDR3 covers 14 residues. Germline CDR1 is SGHRS and CDR2 is YFSETQ. CDR3 in amino acids: CASSFEFPRGEQYF. The DNA of the CDR3 is TGCGCCAGCAGCTTTGAGTTTCCGCGTGGCGAGCAGTACTTC.